The following is a T cell receptor beta chain sequence with its context. Its antigen is unidentified. This record belongs to a study of cytotoxic CD8 clonotypes in ibrutinib-treated CLL. The data were produced by immunoSEQ multiplex PCR, yet TCRdb's version contains in-frame clones alone and is incomplete. Of 150,000 to 200,000 clones in the sample, nearly 90% were seen once. The study, taken as a whole, reports: Contraction or stability on treatment was seen for public clonotypes, which were uncommon. Higher clonality was seen at ibrutinib response and a return toward baseline at progression. Investigators sampled sustained-remission and progressing patients at differing times.

The origin of this receptor is a human donor with chronic lymphocytic leukemia. The source material was PBMCs, sampled at disease progression, from a patient treated with ibrutinib.

In DNA form, the CDR3 reads TGTGCCAGCACGTCAAGTGGGGAGCTGTTTTTT. This encodes CASTSSGELFF. This chain connects TRBV9 to TRBJ2-2; no clear D gene. Trimming took 6 bases from V and 8 from J, leaving 8 bases between them. CDR1 is SGDLS and CDR2 is YYNGEE in the germline V gene. CDR3 size: 11 residues. The complete variable domain, with remaining parts taken from reference TRBV9 and TRBJ2-2, reads DSGVTQTPKHLITATGQRVTLRCSPRSGDLSVYWYQQSLDQGLQFLIQYYNGEERAKGNILERFSAQQFPDLHSELNLSSLELGDSALYFCASTSSGELFFGEGSRLTVL.